This T cell receptor (beta chain) appears in the sequencing data of a study of blood T cell repertoires in COVID-19. In the study overall: Samples of COVID-19 (acute and convalescent) were obtained from the United States, Italy and Spain. T cells, B-cell-depleted T cells, or PBMCs provided the cDNA or gDNA that served as material.

The CDR3 loop spans 16 amino acids. With V trimmed by 4 bases and J by 8 bases, 11 bases remained unmatched. CDR1 and CDR2 (germline): SGHRS, YFSETQ. In the authors' methods: Estimated nucleated cell counts came from reference gene primer amplification. Generated by immunoSEQ multiplex PCR, the TCRdb table keeps only in-frame clones and is missing some. V and J calls and clone size come straight from that table; D and trimming were deduced from the DNA. The table lists 280,000 or so clones, roughly 88% of them singletons. Sequencing used peripheral blood. This clonotype was sampled from a woman in her twenties or thirties who had recovered from COVID-19. This rearrangement joins TRBV5-1 to TRBJ1-6; TRBD1 agrees at 8 bases. The CDR3 region has the DNA TGCGCCAGCAGCCAAGGGTCCGGGACAGGCGATTCACCCCTCCACTTT. This translates into CASSQGSGTGDSPLHF.